In this sample, the clone carrying this T cell receptor (beta chain) turned up a few times. Time point given: patch test 2, 6 weeks after DPC sensitization. The treatment here: therapeutic diphenylcyclopropenone sensitization with weekly scalp DPC. TCRdb re-called the RACE reads with MiXCR, one entry per CDR3 protein. The sample yields more than 70,000 distinct CDR3 sequences, roughly 12% seen once. This entry belongs to a study of human T cells and chemical hapten exposure. Trimming cost V 4 bases and J 3 bases, with 12 bases left between them. Germline V lookup: CDR1 SGHRS, CDR2 YFSETQ. The CDR3 totals 14 residues.

The V gene is TRBV5-1, the J gene TRBJ2-3; D is unresolved. The TCR was taken from a man aged 18 to 29 with alopecia areata. Some clones in this sample may be carry-over from other donors' samples. The input for sequencing was whole blood, taken in connection with sensitization to the hapten diphenylcyclopropenone (DPC). The CDR3 loop reads CASSQRWVTDTQYF. The CDR3 region has the DNA TGCGCCAGCAGCCAGAGATGGGTAACAGATACGCAGTATTTT.